This T cell receptor beta chain was documented in a study of CD4 T cells in relation to SARS-CoV-2 and coronaviruses. Study at large: ViraFEST: roughly ten-day antigen culture of PBMCs, then TCR beta CDR3 sequencing.

In this sample, this clone turned up a few times. Its cognate antigen is unknown. 90,000 to 100,000 naive or memory CD4+ cells were cultured with CEF peptides for about 10 days. Study-level results: Crossreactivity was assessed only for spike protein, not other viral proteins.

Germline assignment: CDR1 SGHRS and CDR2 YFSETQ. The V and J ends lost 1 base and 7 bases respectively, with 18 bases between them. CDR3 length: 17 amino acids. Using immunoSEQ multiplex PCR, the repertoire was profiled, and TCRdb retains in-frame clones only, with some absent. The data contain around 41,000 clones, approximately 87% of them singletons. The source material was naive CD4+ T cells from PBMCs, cultured in vitro. The subset denotes: naive CD4+ T cells isolated by negative enrichment. This sequence joins TRBV5-1 and TRBJ1-6; D is possibly TRBD1 (6 bases). This TCR was sampled from an adult with COVID-19. In DNA form, the CDR3 reads TGCGCCAGCAGCTTGTCCCACAGGGAAGACAAGAATTCACCCCTCCACTTT. It translates to CASSLSHREDKNSPLHF.